This T cell receptor (beta chain) was recorded in a study of T cells in Graves' hyperthyroidism and ophthalmopathy. Study information: Before any treatment, at initial diagnosis, peripheral blood was collected. Notes on the study in general: Ophthalmopathy got predicted by the model a median 6.5 months before its onset. Most thyroid clonotypes expanded above 0.001 were also detected in blood.

Concerning this clonotype itself: What it binds is not known.

The CDR3 loop spans 10 amino acids. The V gene's germline CDR1 is SEHNR and CDR2 FQNEAQ (reference sequence). The germline V and J ends were trimmed by 3 bases and 9 bases, with 3 bases remaining between them. What was amplified from RNA transcripts were TCR beta CDR3 regions. Researchers ran a first-round RT-PCR on the TCR CDR3 using the HTBI primer set. Each CDR3 protein gets one entry after TCRdb re-called the multiplex PCR reads with MiXCR. The table shows tens of thousands of distinct CDR3 sequences, with about 50% occurring only once. The genes are TRBV7-9 and TRBJ1-5, with no clear D. The TCR comes from a woman aged 50 to 65 with Graves' hyperthyroidism that later progressed to Graves' ophthalmopathy. The sequencing sample was made of blood. CDR3 in amino acids: CASSFGPQHF. The CDR3 nucleotides read TGTGCCAGCAGCTTCGGGCCCCAGCATTTT.